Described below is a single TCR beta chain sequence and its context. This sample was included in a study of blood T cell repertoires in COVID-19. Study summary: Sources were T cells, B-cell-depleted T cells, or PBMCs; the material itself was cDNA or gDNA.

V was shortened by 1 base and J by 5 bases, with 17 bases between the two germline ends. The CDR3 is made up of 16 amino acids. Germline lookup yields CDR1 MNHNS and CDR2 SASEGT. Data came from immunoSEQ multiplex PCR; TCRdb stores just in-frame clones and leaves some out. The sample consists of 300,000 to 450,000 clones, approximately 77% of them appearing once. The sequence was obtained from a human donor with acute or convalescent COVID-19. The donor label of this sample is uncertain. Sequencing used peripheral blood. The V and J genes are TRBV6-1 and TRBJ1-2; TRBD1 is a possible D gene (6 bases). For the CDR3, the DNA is TGTGCCAGCAGTGAAGGGTTCGGGACAACAACTTATGGCTACACCTTC. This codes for CASSEGFGTTTYGYTF.